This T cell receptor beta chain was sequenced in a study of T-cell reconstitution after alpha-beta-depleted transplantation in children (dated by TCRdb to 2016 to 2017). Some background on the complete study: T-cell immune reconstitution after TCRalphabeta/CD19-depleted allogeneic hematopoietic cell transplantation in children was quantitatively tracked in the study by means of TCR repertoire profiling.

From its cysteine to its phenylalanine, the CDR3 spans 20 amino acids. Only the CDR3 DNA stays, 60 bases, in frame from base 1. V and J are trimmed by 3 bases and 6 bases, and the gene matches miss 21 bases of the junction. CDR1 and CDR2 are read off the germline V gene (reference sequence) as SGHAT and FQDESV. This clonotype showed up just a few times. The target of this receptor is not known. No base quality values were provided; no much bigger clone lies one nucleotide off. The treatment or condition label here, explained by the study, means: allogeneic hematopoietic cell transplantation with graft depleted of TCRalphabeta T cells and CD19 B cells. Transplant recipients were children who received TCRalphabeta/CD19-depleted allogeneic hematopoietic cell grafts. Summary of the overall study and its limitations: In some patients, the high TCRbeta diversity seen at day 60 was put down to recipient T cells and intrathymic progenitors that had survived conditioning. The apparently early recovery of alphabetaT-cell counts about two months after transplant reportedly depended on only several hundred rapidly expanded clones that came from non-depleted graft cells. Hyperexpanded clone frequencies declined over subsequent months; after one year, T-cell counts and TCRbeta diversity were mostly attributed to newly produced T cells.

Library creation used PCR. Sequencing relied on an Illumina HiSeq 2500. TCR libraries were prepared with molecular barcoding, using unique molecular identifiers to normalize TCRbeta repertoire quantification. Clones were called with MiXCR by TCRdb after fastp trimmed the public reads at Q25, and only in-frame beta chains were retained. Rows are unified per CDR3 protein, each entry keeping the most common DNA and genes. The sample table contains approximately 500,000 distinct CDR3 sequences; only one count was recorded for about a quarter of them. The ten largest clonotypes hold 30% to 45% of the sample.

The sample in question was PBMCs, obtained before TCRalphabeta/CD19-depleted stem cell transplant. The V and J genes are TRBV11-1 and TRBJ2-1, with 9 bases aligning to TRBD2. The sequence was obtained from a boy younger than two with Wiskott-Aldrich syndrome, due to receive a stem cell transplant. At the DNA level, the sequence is TGTGCCAGCAGCTTGTTTTATCGGAATGTAGGCGGGAGGGATGGCAATGAGCAGTTCTTC. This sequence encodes CASSLFYRNVGGRDGNEQFF.